This T cell receptor (beta chain) was found in a study of shared clonotypes between healthy human individuals. The naive CD8 population came from CD45RO-negative cells selected for CCR7, without terminally differentiated effector memory CD45RA+ cells. The protocol was immunoSEQ multiplex PCR, while the TCRdb copy is restricted to in-frame clones and leaves out a portion. The repertoire consists of under 600,000 clones, with roughly 98% occurring once and the leading ten covering more than 0.3%. V was clipped by 1 base and J by 9 bases, with 7 bases between them. The CDR3 extends over 12 amino acids. The germline V gene encodes CDR1 SGHTA and CDR2 FQGTGA.

This clonotype was obtained from a man under 40 in good health. The chain joins TRBV7-3 to TRBJ2-1; maybe TRBD2 (5 bases). Input material: naive CD8+ T cells sorted from blood. Written as DNA, the CDR3 is TGTGCCAGCAGCTTAAACGGGATTGAGCAGTTCTTC. The encoded protein is CASSLNGIEQFF.